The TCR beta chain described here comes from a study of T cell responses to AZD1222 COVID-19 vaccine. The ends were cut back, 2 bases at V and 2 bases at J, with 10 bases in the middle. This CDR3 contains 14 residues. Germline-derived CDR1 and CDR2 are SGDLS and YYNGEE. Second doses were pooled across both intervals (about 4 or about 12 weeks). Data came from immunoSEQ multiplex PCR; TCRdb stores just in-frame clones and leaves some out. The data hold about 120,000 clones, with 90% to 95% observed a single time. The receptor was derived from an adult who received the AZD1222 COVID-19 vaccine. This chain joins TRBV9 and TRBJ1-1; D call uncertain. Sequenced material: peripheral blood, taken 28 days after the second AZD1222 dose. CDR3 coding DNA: TGTGCCAGCAGCGTTGGAACGCTAAACACTGAAGCTTTCTTT. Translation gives CASSVGTLNTEAFF. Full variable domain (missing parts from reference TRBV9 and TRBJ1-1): DSGVTQTPKHLITATGQRVTLRCSPRSGDLSVYWYQQSLDQGLQFLIQYYNGEERAKGNILERFSAQQFPDLHSELNLSSLELGDSALYFCASSVGTLNTEAFFGQGTRLTVV.